This is a list of T cell receptor beta chains from one sample in a study of T cells in localized non-small cell lung cancer. Only in-frame clones appear in the TCRdb table, and some are missing; sequencing was by immunoSEQ multiplex PCR. Of roughly 84,000 clones in the sample, more than 70% were seen once. The source was peripheral blood, collected before any cancer treatment. The receptors were sampled from a woman aged 40 to 75 with stage I squamous cell lung carcinoma. Both conserved end residues are part of each CDR3. A D gene is named only where the DNA matches it firmly. Size is omitted from some rows. Given values are once, few, many or a class for expanded clones.

>NA|TRBV6-5|TRBJ1-6|NA
TGTGCCAGCAGTAACCCAGGAGATAATTCACCCCTCCACTTT
CASSNPGDNSPLHF
>NA|TRBV12-5|TRBJ1-1|NA
TGTGCTAGTGGTCCCCTCGGGGGAGGGTACACTGAAGCTTTCTTT
CASGPLGGGYTEAFF
>once|TRBV9|TRBJ1-4|TRBD1
TGTGCCAGCAGCGCCGGAGGGACAGGGGTGCCCAGGGAAAAACTGTTTTTT
CASSAGGTGVPREKLFF
>NA|TRBV2|TRBJ2-1|NA
TGTGCCAGCAGTGCGGGTCGGCTTTCCTACAATGAGCAGTTCTTC
CASSAGRLSYNEQFF
>NA|TRBV5-1|TRBJ1-1|NA
TGCGCCAGCAGCTTGGGAAGGGGAAGGGAAACTGAAGCTTTCTTT
CASSLGRGRETEAFF
>NA|TRBV30|TRBJ2-5|TRBD2
TGTGCCTGGAGTCCTCGCGGGGGGGCCTTGGAGACCCAGTACTTC
CAWSPRGGALETQYF
>NA|TRBV15|TRBJ1-3|NA
TGTGCCACCAGCAGAGATCATCCGGGTAGCTCTGGAAACACCATATATTTT
CATSRDHPGSSGNTIYF
>NA|TRBV6-5|TRBJ1-1|NA
TGTGCCAGCAACGAATTAGGGCCCAGTACTGAAGCTTTCTTT
CASNELGPSTEAFF
>NA|TRBV25-1|TRBJ1-1|NA
TGTGCCAGCAGTGAAGCGGTGGTTGGGGTTGAAGCTTTCTTT
CASSEAVVGVEAFF
>NA|TRBV15|TRBJ1-1|NA
TGTGCCACCAGCAGAGAGAACAGCCTGAACACTGAAGCTTTCTTT
CATSRENSLNTEAFF